Shown below are 11 T cell receptor beta chains from a single sample sequenced in a study of blood T cell repertoires in COVID-19. Method: immunoSEQ multiplex PCR; TCRdb's copy keeps in-frame clones and lacks some. Of 150,000 to 200,000 clones listed, around nine tenths are singletons. The material sequenced was peripheral blood. The receptors derive from a woman between 70 and 85 years old with COVID-19, enrolled during active disease.

This chain links TRBV19 with TRBJ1-6; D is undetermined. The germline V and J ends were trimmed by 5 bases and 7 bases, with 12 bases remaining between them. This CDR3 comprises 14 residues. The germline V gene encodes CDR1 LNHDA and CDR2 SQIVND (reference sequence). Written as DNA, the CDR3 is TGTGCCAGTAGTGAGGAGGGATTAAATTCACCCCTCCACTTT. This sequence encodes CASSEEGLNSPLHF.

The table lists this clone with a count of one. V is TRBV24-1 and J is TRBJ2-2; D is undetermined. Trimming removed 3 bases from V and 6 bases from J, with 16 bases in between. The CDR3 length is 16 residues. The germline gives CDR1 KGHDR, CDR2 SFDVKD. CDR3 amino acids: CATSDPRQHVAGELFF. As DNA, the CDR3 is TGTGCCACCAGTGATCCTCGTCAACACGTTGCCGGGGAGCTGTTTTTT.

The sample holds a few counts of this clone. The chain carries TRBV29-1 and TRBJ1-1; possible D gene TRBD1, 5 bases. CDR1 SQVTM and CDR2 ANQGSEA come from the germline V gene. This CDR3 has 12 amino acids. V lost 7 bases and J 3 bases, leaving 12 bases between the germline ends. CDR3 in amino acids: CSGGRGDTEAFF. CDR3 coding DNA: TGCAGCGGGGGAAGGGGTGACACTGAAGCTTTCTTT.

V usage is TRBV9 and J usage is TRBJ1-2; 10 nucleotides agree with TRBD1. Germline V lookup: CDR1 SGDLS, CDR2 YYNGEE. This CDR3 comprises 15 residues. V dropped 2 bases and J dropped 4; count of bases not matched to a gene: 5. This CDR3 reads CASSVGDRGSYGYTF. The CDR3, as DNA: TGTGCCAGCAGCGTGGGGGACAGGGGTAGCTATGGCTACACCTTC. The entire variable domain, with the rest obtained from reference TRBV9 and TRBJ1-2, is as follows: DSGVTQTPKHLITATGQRVTLRCSPRSGDLSVYWYQQSLDQGLQFLIQYYNGEERAKGNILERFSAQQFPDLHSELNLSSLELGDSALYFCASSVGDRGSYGYTFGSGTRLTVV.

This chain links TRBV9 with TRBJ2-3; no clear D. The CDR3 spans 15 residues. The V end was cut by 0 bases, the J end by 2 bases, with 10 bases between. Germline CDR1 reads SGDLS; CDR2 reads YYNGEE. CDR3 sequence: CASSVGAEDTDTQYF. The CDR3 region has the DNA TGTGCCAGCAGCGTAGGGGCCGAAGACACAGATACGCAGTATTTT.

The rearrangement joins TRBV18 to TRBJ1-1; D perhaps matches TRBD1 (6 bases). The CDR3 is 16 amino acids. V lost 2 bases and J 0 bases, leaving 13 bases between the germline ends. Germline V gives CDR1 KGHSH, CDR2 LQKENI. The CDR3 DNA follows: TGTGCCAGCTCACCATCTATGGGGACACTGAACACTGAAGCTTTCTTT. It encodes CASSPSMGTLNTEAFF.

CDR3 nucleotide sequence: TGTGCCAGCAGCATGTCAGGGGGCGCCCAGTACGAGCAGTACTTC. This sequence encodes CASSMSGGAQYEQYF. The chain couples TRBV7-9 to TRBJ2-7, with TRBD1 matching over 8 bases. This CDR3 has 15 residues. V dropped 5 bases and J dropped 4; count of bases not matched to a gene: 10. Germline V gene lookup returns CDR1 SEHNR and CDR2 FQNEAQ (reference sequence).

The chain joins TRBV6-1 to TRBJ1-1; D remains unclear. Between the trimmed V and J ends, which lost 2 bases and 7 bases, there was a span of 14 bases. The germline CDR1 and CDR2 sequences are MNHNS and SASEGT. This CDR3 has 14 residues. CDR3 sequence (DNA): TGTGCCAGCAGTGAACCCGGGGTCGTTTTTGAAGCTTTCTTT. Its translation: CASSEPGVVFEAFF.

The rearrangement uses TRBV28 and TRBJ1-1, with D unresolved. Per the germline V gene, CDR1 is MDHEN and CDR2 is SYDVKM. Deletions cut 7 bases from V and 2 bases from J, with 17 bases between. This CDR3 is built from 15 residues. CDR3 residues: CASNSFIKANTEAFF. CDR3 nucleotide sequence: TGTGCCAGCAACTCGTTCATTAAAGCTAACACTGAAGCTTTCTTT.

V gene TRBV11-3 combines with J gene TRBJ2-3; 14 positions agree with TRBD2. This CDR3 has 19 amino acids. V gave up 2 bases and J gave up 3 bases; unmatched junction bases: 10. Germline lookup yields CDR1 SGHNT and CDR2 YENEEA. CDR3 loop: CASSLLPPGLAGETDTQYF. The CDR3 coding sequence is TGTGCCAGCAGCTTACTCCCGCCGGGACTAGCGGGAGAGACAGATACGCAGTATTTT.

This clone occurred once. The chain has TRBV11-3 and TRBJ2-3; 10 bases map to TRBD2. Germline CDR1 is SGHNT and CDR2 is YENEEA. Trimming removed 5 bases from V and 0 bases from J; junction bases left unmatched: 5. The CDR3 totals 16 residues. The CDR3: CASSPRTSGSTDTQYF. DNA for the CDR3: TGTGCCAGCAGCCCCCGGACTAGCGGTAGCACAGATACGCAGTATTTT.